The 9 T cell receptor beta chains listed next were all sequenced from one sample in a study of control samples from healthy donors and cancer patients. The method was immunoSEQ multiplex PCR; TCRdb's version includes in-frame clones alone and lacks a portion of them. The data show 150,000 or so clones, just under 95% seen once. Sequencing input: blood. These receptors all stem from a middle-aged man in good health.

The chain links TRBV6-1 to TRBJ1-2; D perhaps matches TRBD1 (5 bases). The CDR3 is made up of 13 amino acids. Trimming shortened V by 2 bases and J by 11 bases, and 15 bases separated the two germline ends. The germline V gene encodes CDR1 MNHNS and CDR2 SASEGT. The CDR3 nucleotides read TGTGCCAGCAGTGAAAGGTGGCAGGGTGGTTACACCTTC. Translating it yields CASSERWQGGYTF.

The gene calls are TRBV7-8 and TRBJ1-2; D gene ambiguous. The V and J ends lost 5 bases and 7 bases respectively, with 11 bases between them. CDR1 is SGHVS and CDR2 is FQNEAQ in the germline V gene. The CDR3 extends over 12 amino acids. The CDR3 DNA reads as TGTGCCAGCAGCCGCCCCGGGCCTGGCTACACCTTC. Amino acid sequence: CASSRPGPGYTF.

V usage is TRBV15 and J usage is TRBJ1-1, with D possibly being TRBD1 (5 bases). The CDR3 loop spans 15 amino acids. V lost 0 bases, J lost 0 bases, and 8 bases lay in between. Germline CDR1 reads LNHNV; CDR2 reads YYDKDF (reference sequence). The CDR3 DNA follows: TGTGCCACCAGCAGAGATCCAGGGCTGAACACTGAAGCTTTCTTT. Amino acid sequence: CATSRDPGLNTEAFF. Using reference TRBV15 and TRBJ1-1 for the parts outside the CDR3, the full variable domain is DAMVIQNPRYQVTQFGKPVTLSCSQTLNHNVMYWYQQKSSQAPKLLFHYYDKDFNNEADTPDNFQSRRPNTSFCFLDIRSPGLGDTAMYLCATSRDPGLNTEAFFGQGTRLTVV.

The chain is built from TRBV1 and TRBJ2-1; the D segment call TRBD2 is taken from the table without a DNA check. TRBV1 is designated a pseudogene. The CDR3 is made up of 14 amino acids. CDR3 DNA: TGCACCAGCAGCCAAGGGGAGGAAGTTAATGAGCAGTTCTTC. Translation gives CTSSQGEEVNEQFF.

The gene calls are TRBV27 and TRBJ1-5; D is possibly TRBD1 (5 bases). Germline V gene lookup returns CDR1 MNHEY and CDR2 SMNVEV (reference sequence). V gave up 5 bases and J gave up 2 bases, with 16 bases separating them. CDR3 length: 16 residues. The CDR3 sequence is CASSAGDRKGNQPQHF. CDR3 DNA sequence: TGTGCCAGCAGTGCAGGAGACAGAAAGGGCAATCAGCCCCAGCATTTT.

V and J are TRBV30 and TRBJ1-2; D is unclear. The CDR3 has 10 residues. Germline V gene sequence: CDR1 GTSNPN, CDR2 SVGIG (reference sequence). The V gene lost 3 bases and the J gene lost 14 bases, with 13 bases spanning the gap. DNA for the CDR3: TGTGCCTGGAGGGACCTGGTCGAGACCTTC. As protein: CAWRDLVETF.

The chain carries TRBV4-1 and TRBJ2-7; 9 bases line up with TRBD1. Germline trimming cut 2 bases from V and 1 base from J; bases unmatched to any gene: 6. Per germline, CDR1 MGHRA and CDR2 YSYEKL. The CDR3 runs 16 residues. In nucleotides, the CDR3 is TGCGCCAGCAGCCAACGAACCGGGACAGGGTCCTACGAGCAGTACTTC. Translated, it gives CASSQRTGTGSYEQYF.

This rearrangement joins TRBV28 to TRBJ1-6, with D hard to call. Trimming stripped 5 bases from V and 7 bases from J, with 12 bases between. CDR3 length equals 14 residues. The germline CDR1 and CDR2 sequences are MDHEN and SYDVKM. The CDR3 region has the DNA TGTGCCAGCAGTCTAGGACCGGCCAATTCACCCCTCCACTTT. It codes for CASSLGPANSPLHF.

This clone has a single count. The chain combines TRBV5-1 with TRBJ1-1, with D hard to call. Trimming removed 5 bases at V and 1 base at J, with 12 bases between. The CDR3 consists of 14 residues. Germline assignment: CDR1 SGHRS and CDR2 YFSETQ. The CDR3 loop is CASSYSDTNTEAFF. The CDR3 coding sequence is TGCGCCAGCAGTTATTCCGACACGAACACTGAAGCTTTCTTT.